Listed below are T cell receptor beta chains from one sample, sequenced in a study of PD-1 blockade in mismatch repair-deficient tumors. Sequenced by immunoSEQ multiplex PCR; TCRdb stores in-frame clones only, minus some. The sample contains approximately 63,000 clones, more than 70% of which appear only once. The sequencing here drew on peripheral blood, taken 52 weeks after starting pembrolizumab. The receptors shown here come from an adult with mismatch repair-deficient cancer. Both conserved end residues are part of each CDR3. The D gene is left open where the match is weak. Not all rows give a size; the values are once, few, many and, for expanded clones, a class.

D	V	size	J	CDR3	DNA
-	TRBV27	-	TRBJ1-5	CASSSIGGSSNQPQHF	TGTGCCAGCAGTTCTATTGGGGGTTCTAGCAATCAGCCCCAGCATTTT
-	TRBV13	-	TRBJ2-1	CASSLNDGRSYNEQFF	TGTGCCAGCAGCTTAAACGACGGTCGCTCCTACAATGAGCAGTTCTTC
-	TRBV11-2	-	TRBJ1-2	CASSLAGLAGYTF	TGTGCCAGCAGCTTAGCGGGACTCGCTGGCTACACCTTC
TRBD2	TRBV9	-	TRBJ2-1	CASSHAVRGRAVTEQFF	TGTGCCAGCAGCCACGCTGTGCGCGGGAGGGCCGTGACTGAGCAGTTCTTC
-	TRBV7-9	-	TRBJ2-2	CASQENTGELFF	TGTGCCAGCCAGGAGAACACCGGGGAGCTGTTTTTT
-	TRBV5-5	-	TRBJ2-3	CASSLSTDTQYF	TGTGCCAGCAGCTTATCGACAGATACGCAGTATTTT
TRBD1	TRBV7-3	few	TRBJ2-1	CASARGQGYNEQFF	TGTGCCAGCGCCCGCGGACAGGGCTACAATGAGCAGTTCTTC
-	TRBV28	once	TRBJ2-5	CASSLASRERGVQETQYF	TGTGCCAGCAGTTTAGCTTCCCGGGAGAGGGGGGTCCAAGAGACCCAGTACTTC
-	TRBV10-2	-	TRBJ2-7	CASSPSGEQYF	TGCGCCAGCAGCCCGTCGGGCGAGCAGTACTTC
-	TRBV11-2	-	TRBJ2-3	CASSPSGPDTQYF	TGTGCCAGCAGCCCCTCGGGCCCAGATACGCAGTATTTT
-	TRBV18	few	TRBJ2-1	CASSPRNNEQFF	TGTGCCAGCTCACCACGGAACAATGAGCAGTTCTTC
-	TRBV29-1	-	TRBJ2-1	CSVTGTGSYNEQFF	TGCAGCGTCACCGGAACCGGGTCCTACAATGAGCAGTTCTTC
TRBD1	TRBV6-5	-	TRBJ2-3	CASSNRQGLADTQYF	TGTGCCAGCAGTAACAGACAGGGGTTGGCAGATACGCAGTATTTT
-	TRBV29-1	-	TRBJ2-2	CSVEVGNTGELFF	TGCAGCGTTGAAGTGGGAAACACCGGGGAGCTGTTTTTT
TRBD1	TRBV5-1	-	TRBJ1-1	CASSPGQMNTEAFF	TGCGCCAGCAGCCCGGGACAGATGAACACTGAAGCTTTCTTT
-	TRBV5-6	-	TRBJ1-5	CASSLGNQPQHF	TGTGCCAGCAGCTTGGGCAATCAGCCCCAGCATTTT
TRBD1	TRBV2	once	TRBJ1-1	CASSYSPDRGAFF	TGTGCCAGCAGTTACTCCCCGGACAGGGGAGCTTTCTTT
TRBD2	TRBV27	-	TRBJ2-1	CASSYSGRFNEQFF	TGTGCCAGCAGTTATTCCGGGAGGTTCAATGAGCAGTTCTTC
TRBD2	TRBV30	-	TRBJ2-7	CAYREREGSYEQYF	TGTGCCTACCGAGAGAGGGAGGGAAGCTACGAGCAGTACTTC
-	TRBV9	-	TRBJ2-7	CASSVSPGSYEQYF	TGTGCCAGCAGCGTATCGCCAGGGAGCTACGAGCAGTACTTC
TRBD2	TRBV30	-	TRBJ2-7	CAWSAEYYADGGGNRYEQYF	TGTGCCTGGAGTGCAGAATATTATGCTGACGGGGGGGGCAATAGGTACGAGCAGTACTTC
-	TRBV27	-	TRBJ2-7	CASSFLGGEQYF	TGTGCCAGCAGTTTTCTAGGGGGCGAGCAGTACTTC
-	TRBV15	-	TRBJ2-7	CATSQRTVYEQYF	TGTGCCACCAGCCAGCGGACAGTCTACGAGCAGTACTTC
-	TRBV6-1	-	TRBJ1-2	CASSPSIGDYGYTF	TGTGCCAGCAGCCCCTCCATTGGGGACTATGGCTACACCTTC
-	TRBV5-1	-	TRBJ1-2	CASSPGGGYGYTF	TGCGCCAGCAGTCCCGGAGGGGGCTATGGCTACACCTTC
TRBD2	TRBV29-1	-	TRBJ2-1	CSVLGTSGSDNEQFF	TGCAGCGTCCTTGGGACTAGCGGGAGCGACAATGAGCAGTTCTTC
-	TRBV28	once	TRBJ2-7	CASSFSAPARTAGPAYEQYF	-
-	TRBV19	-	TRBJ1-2	CASSIDRPLLANYGYTF	TGTGCCAGTAGCATCGACAGGCCGTTGTTAGCTAACTATGGCTACACCTTC
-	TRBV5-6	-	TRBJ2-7	CASSTVPTSYEQYF	TGTGCCAGCAGCACAGTCCCTACGTCCTACGAGCAGTACTTC
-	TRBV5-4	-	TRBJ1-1	CASSLNTEAFF	TGTGCCAGCAGCTTGAACACTGAAGCTTTCTTT
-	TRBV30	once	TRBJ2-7	CAWSVGLYPGEQYF	TGTGCCTGGAGTGTAGGTCTATACCCGGGCGAGCAGTACTTC
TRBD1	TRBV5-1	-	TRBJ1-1	CASSSGTGGYTEAFF	TGCGCCAGCAGCTCCGGGACAGGGGGTTACACTGAAGCTTTCTTT
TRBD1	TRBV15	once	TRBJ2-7	CATSGQGTIEQYF	TGTGCCACCAGCGGACAGGGGACTATCGAGCAGTACTTC
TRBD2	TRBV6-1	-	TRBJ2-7	CASSEWTSLSYEQYF	TGTGCCAGCAGTGAATGGACTAGTTTGTCCTACGAGCAGTACTTC
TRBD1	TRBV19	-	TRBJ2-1	CASSPGTGGYNEQFF	TGTGCCAGTAGTCCCGGGACAGGGGGGTACAATGAGCAGTTCTTC
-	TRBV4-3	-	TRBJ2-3	CASSPDLGAGAYASTDTQYF	TGCGCCAGCAGCCCGGACTTGGGGGCGGGAGCTTACGCGAGCACAGATACGCAGTATTTT
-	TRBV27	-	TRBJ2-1	CASSFGGSLYNEQFF	TGTGCCAGCAGTTTTGGTGGGAGCCTCTACAATGAGCAGTTCTTC
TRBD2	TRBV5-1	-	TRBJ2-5	CASSRGLAGALGEETQYF	TGCGCCAGCAGTCGCGGACTAGCGGGCGCCCTGGGAGAAGAGACCCAGTACTTC
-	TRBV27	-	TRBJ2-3	CASSRPADTQYF	TGTGCCAGCAGTCGTCCGGCAGATACGCAGTATTTT